This T cell receptor (beta chain) was sequenced in a study of blood T cell repertoires in COVID-19. Background on the study: The United States, Italy and Spain supplied acute and convalescent COVID-19 samples.

In the original processing: For nucleated cells, counts were estimated from reference gene primer amplification. Data came from immunoSEQ multiplex PCR; TCRdb stores just in-frame clones and leaves some out. V, J and clone size were drawn from that table, and D and trimming were deduced from the DNA. This sample carries about 250,000 clones, roughly 84% of them seen once, and the ten largest clones take 15% to 18%. Material for sequencing was peripheral blood. The receptor was derived from a person aged 70 to 85 with COVID-19, enrolled during active disease.

The CDR3 DNA follows: TGTGCCAGCAGCCCCCTTCAGGGGGCGAGCGAGCAGTACTTC. Translation: CASSPLQGASEQYF. This rearrangement joins TRBV6-5 to TRBJ2-7; 8 nucleotides line up with TRBD1. Germline assignment: CDR1 MNHEY and CDR2 SVGAGI. This CDR3 has 14 amino acids. V lost 6 bases and J lost 6; bases outside the gene matches: 10.